Sequencing of this T cell receptor (beta chain) was carried out in a study of T cells after posttransplantation cyclophosphamide. Treatment was busulfan-fludarabine conditioning, a marrow graft, and cyclophosphamide on days +3 and +4. V was cut by 0 bases and J by 4 bases, with 3 bases left in between. The CDR3 contains 12 residues. Germline loops: CDR1 LNHNV, CDR2 YYDKDF (reference sequence). This clone has a count of ten or more. The protocol was immunoSEQ multiplex PCR, while the TCRdb copy is restricted to in-frame clones and leaves out a portion. Altogether around 2,900 clones were found in the sample, and no singletons occur.

This receptor was obtained from a female patient in her 60s who received an allogeneic stem cell transplant from a related donor and was CMV-positive. Some T cells here may be from the graft donor. Sequenced here: PBMCs, sampled after allogeneic stem cell transplant with posttransplant cyclophosphamide. The genes are TRBV15 and TRBJ2-5; D uncertain. CDR3 region: CATSRDRETQYF. As DNA, the CDR3 is TGTGCCACCAGCAGAGATAGAGAGACCCAGTACTTC.